One sample yielded the 20 T cell receptor beta chains listed below, sequenced in a study of blood T cell repertoires in COVID-19. Only in-frame clones appear in the TCRdb table, and some are missing; sequencing was by immunoSEQ multiplex PCR. The table includes about 330,000 clones, around 82% detected once. Sample: peripheral blood. The receptors come from a woman aged 45-59 years with acute or convalescent COVID-19.

This clone was detected a few times. V usage is TRBV4-1 and J usage is TRBJ2-5; 11 bases are a match to TRBD2. CDR1 and CDR2 (germline): MGHRA, YSYEKL. This CDR3 spans 16 amino acids. After removal of 1 base from V and 5 bases from J, the junction contained 6 bases not matched to a gene. The CDR3 nucleotides are TGCGCCAGCAGCCAAGGAAATAGCGGGGGGGTGGAGACCCAGTACTTC. Translated: CASSQGNSGGVETQYF.

Points on this clone: Other DNA sequences from this sample encode an identical CDR3 as well. V gene TRBV19 combines with J gene TRBJ1-1, with 8 bases aligning to TRBD1. Germline CDR1 is LNHDA and CDR2 is SQIVND (reference sequence). The CDR3 totals 13 residues. With V trimmed by 3 bases and J by 5 bases, 2 bases remained unmatched. This CDR3 reads CASSINRGTEAFF. CDR3 DNA sequence: TGTGCCAGTAGTATCAACAGGGGGACTGAAGCTTTCTTT.

The genes are TRBV4-2 and TRBJ2-2; 11 positions match TRBD2. Germline V gives CDR1 LGHNA, CDR2 YNFKEQ. V dropped 1 base and J dropped 7; count of bases not matched to a gene: 2. There are 15 residues in the CDR3. The DNA for the CDR3 is TGTGCCAGCAGCCAAGGAGGACTAGCGGGCGGGGAGCTGTTTTTT. Translation gives CASSQGGLAGGELFF.

This chain joins TRBV9 and TRBJ2-2, with TRBD2 matching 11 bases. V trimming: 5 bases; J trimming: 5 bases; junction bases outside the gene matches: 2. Germline V gene lookup returns CDR1 SGDLS and CDR2 YYNGEE. The CDR3 is 14 amino acids. CDR3 DNA sequence: TGTGCCAGCAGACTAGCGGGAGAAACCGGGGAGCTGTTTTTT. Its translation is CASRLAGETGELFF.

This clone came up once. The V call is TRBV27, the J call TRBJ1-4, with 10 positions matching TRBD1. The CDR3 runs to 16 residues. V lost 8 bases to trimming and J lost 3 bases; unmatched junction nucleotides: 9. The germline CDR1 and CDR2 sequences are MNHEY and SMNVEV (reference sequence). This CDR3 is CASATRQGAANEKLFF. The CDR3 coding sequence is TGTGCCAGCGCTACTCGACAGGGGGCGGCTAATGAAAAACTGTTTTTT.

The chain carries TRBV4-1 and TRBJ1-5; no definite D call. CDR3 length: 15 amino acids. V was pared by 4 bases and J by 0 bases, with 10 bases between. CDR1 MGHRA and CDR2 YSYEKL come from the germline V gene. Here the CDR3 DNA reads TGCGCCAGCAGCCCCAATATACATAGCAATCAGCCCCAGCATTTT. Its protein product is CASSPNIHSNQPQHF.

This sequence joins TRBV3-1 (or the pseudogene TRBV3-2) and TRBJ1-5; unclear D gene. CDR3 size: 13 residues. Trimming removed 1 base at V and 5 bases at J, with 6 bases between. Germline CDR1 is LGHDT and CDR2 is YNNKEL (reference sequence). The CDR3 nucleotides read TGTGCCAGCAGCCAAGGCAGGCATCAGCCCCAGCATTTT. Protein: CASSQGRHQPQHF.

The chain combines TRBV6-5 with TRBJ2-5; TRBD2 might be the D (6 bases). V shed 8 bases and J shed 5 bases, with 18 bases lying between them. CDR3 length equals 14 residues. Germline CDR1 reads MNHEY; CDR2 reads SVGAGI. The DNA of the CDR3 is TGTGCCAGCGGTCTTCAGCCGGAGGGGGAGACCCAGTACTTC. This encodes CASGLQPEGETQYF.

This clone was counted a single time. The genes are TRBV5-1 and TRBJ2-7, with 7 positions matching TRBD1. Trimming cost V 4 bases and J 0 bases; bases outside gene matches: 4. The CDR3 extends over 14 amino acids. Germline loops: CDR1 SGHRS, CDR2 YFSETQ. The CDR3 DNA reads TGCGCCAGCAGCATGGGACAGAACTCCTACGAGCAGTACTTC. As protein: CASSMGQNSYEQYF.

This clone has only a few counts. J is TRBJ2-1 and V is TRBV30, with D perhaps matching TRBD2 (5 bases). Trimming took 5 bases from V and 4 from J, leaving 6 bases between them. CDR3 length: 11 residues. Germline V gene sequence: CDR1 GTSNPN, CDR2 SVGIG (reference sequence). The CDR3 reads CAWGLYNEQFF. In nucleotides, the CDR3 is TGTGCCTGGGGACTTTACAATGAGCAGTTCTTC.

The chain is built from TRBV27 and TRBJ1-2, with no clear D. Trimming took off 8 bases at V and 2 bases at J, with 21 bases between the two ends. The CDR3 contains 16 residues. Germline CDR1 is MNHEY and CDR2 is SMNVEV (reference sequence). CDR3 residues: CASGVMEGLGNYGYTF. In DNA form, the CDR3 reads TGTGCCAGCGGTGTAATGGAGGGTTTAGGGAACTATGGCTACACCTTC.

J is TRBJ1-1 and V is TRBV3-1 (or the pseudogene TRBV3-2), with D possibly being TRBD1 (6 bases). Germline CDR1 and CDR2: LGHDT and YNNKEL (reference sequence). Trimming shortened V by 6 bases and J by 10 bases, and 15 bases separated the two germline ends. The CDR3 runs 12 residues. Written as DNA, the CDR3 is TGTGCCAGCAGTCGTGGGGGCCGGGGAGCTTTCTTT. Its translation is CASSRGGRGAFF.

The rearrangement joins TRBV5-4 to TRBJ2-2; possibly TRBD2 for D (5 bases). This CDR3 is 16 amino acids long. Germline CDR1 is SGHNT and CDR2 is YYREEE (reference sequence). V lost 0 bases and J lost 0, with 9 bases in between. CDR3 in amino acids: CASSLGRFTNTGELFF. CDR3 in DNA: TGTGCCAGCAGCTTGGGGAGGTTTACGAACACCGGGGAGCTGTTTTTT. Full variable domain (outside the CDR3, taken from reference TRBV5-4 and TRBJ2-2): ETGVTQSPTHLIKTRGQQVTLRCSSQSGHNTVSWYQQALGQGPQFIFQYYREEENGRGNFPPRFSGLQFPNYSSELNVNALELDDSALYLCASSLGRFTNTGELFFGEGSRLTVL.

The chain combines TRBV18 with TRBJ2-7, with 15 positions matching TRBD2. The CDR3 has 16 amino acids. V was clipped by 2 bases and J by 5 bases; unmatched bases: 4. CDR1 is KGHSH, CDR2 LQKENI, per germline. CDR3 DNA: TGTGCCAGCTCACCAGGCGGACTAGCGGGAGGGCACGAGCAGTACTTC. This sequence encodes CASSPGGLAGGHEQYF.

The chain joins TRBV5-1 to TRBJ1-4; a weak D match, TRBD1 (6 bases). Germline CDR1 is SGHRS and CDR2 is YFSETQ. CDR3 length equals 18 residues. V was shortened by 7 bases and J by 7 bases, with 29 bases between the two germline ends. DNA for the CDR3: TGCGCCAGCCGGACGGCACCCCAGTCACAGGGCTTGAGTGAAAAACTGTTTTTT. Translating gives CASRTAPQSQGLSEKLFF.

This clone appeared once. The V gene is TRBV19, the J gene TRBJ1-2; D might be TRBD1 (6 bases). The CDR3 covers 14 residues. Germline loops: CDR1 LNHDA, CDR2 SQIVND (reference sequence). Trimming left V 1 base short and J 3 bases short, with 9 bases between. CDR3 bases: TGTGCCAGTAGTATAGTCTCAGGGGACTATGGCTACACCTTC. Translated, it gives CASSIVSGDYGYTF.

The J gene is TRBJ1-2, the V gene TRBV10-3; D is undetermined. CDR1 is ENHRY, CDR2 SYGVKD, per germline. Trimming took off 0 bases at V and 7 bases at J, with 12 bases between the two ends. The CDR3 covers 14 residues. CDR3 in amino acids: CAISESAEMGGYTF. The CDR3 nucleotides read TGTGCCATCAGTGAGTCCGCGGAAATGGGTGGCTACACCTTC.

On this clone itself: Within the sample, other DNA sequences also encode this same CDR3. The chain employs TRBV6-2 or TRBV6-3 and TRBJ2-5; no reliable D call. The germline CDR1 and CDR2 sequences are MNHEY and SVGEGT. Trimming stripped 0 bases from V and 5 bases from J, with 4 bases between. The CDR3 runs 12 residues. CDR3 DNA: TGTGCCAGCAGTTACTCCGGGGAGACCCAGTACTTC. Translating it yields CASSYSGETQYF.

The chain uses TRBV9 and TRBJ1-6, with D perhaps TRBD1 (6 bases). This CDR3 is built from 16 residues. Trimming cost V 3 bases and J 8 bases, with 18 bases left between them. In germline, CDR1 is SGDLS, CDR2 YYNGEE. The CDR3: CASSAEGQPRDSPLHF. CDR3 bases: TGTGCCAGCAGCGCCGAAGGACAGCCTAGGGATTCACCCCTCCACTTT.

The chain employs TRBV14 and TRBJ2-2; TRBD2 agrees at 12 bases. The CDR3 runs 16 residues. Germline V lookup: CDR1 SGHDN, CDR2 FVKESK. Trimming removed 1 base from V and 4 bases from J; junction bases left unmatched: 1. CDR3 in amino acids: CASSQGLAGVTGELFF. The DNA for the CDR3 is TGTGCCAGCAGCCAAGGACTAGCGGGGGTCACCGGGGAGCTGTTTTTT.